A single sample gave rise to the 10 T cell receptor beta chains below, sequenced in a study of blood T cells in healthy people across ages. A J-beta primer mix and a sample-barcoded 5' primer were used in a second PCR of about 7 to 11 cycles. MiXCR was run by TCRdb on the 5' RACE reads, yielding one entry per CDR3 protein. The sample includes around 1,500,000 distinct CDR3 sequences, about 43% of them seen just once. Sequencing was done on a sample of blood. These receptors were obtained from a woman aged 18-35 years in good health.

This clonotype was recorded only once. One end of the junction does not line up with germline, which may come from a read error. The rearrangement uses TRBV28 and TRBJ1-5; 10 bases align to TRBD1. Germline values: CDR1 MDHEN, CDR2 SYDVKM. The CDR3 is made up of 16 amino acids. This CDR3 is CASSRDRGPPNEPQHF. CDR3 sequence (DNA): TGTGCCAGCAGTAGGGACAGGGGCCCGCCCAATGAGCCCCAGCATTTT.

This clonotype was observed a handful of times. The rearrangement links TRBV7-2 to TRBJ2-1; D possibly corresponds to TRBD2 (5 bases). V was pared by 3 bases and J by 6 bases, with 15 bases between. This CDR3 contains 15 residues. Per the germline V gene, CDR1 is SGHTA and CDR2 is FQGNSA. CDR3 sequence: CASSFSRSGGNEQFF. The CDR3 DNA reads TGTGCCAGCAGCTTCAGTAGGAGTGGAGGCAATGAGCAGTTCTTC.

The chain has TRBV12-3 or TRBV12-4 and TRBJ2-7; a weak D match, TRBD1 (6 bases). V was shortened by 7 bases and J by 3 bases, with 13 bases between the two germline ends. The CDR3 sequence is 13 residues long. This chain's CDR3 is CASNLDSVYEQYF. For the CDR3, the DNA is TGTGCCAGCAACTTGGACAGCGTCTACGAGCAGTACTTC.

The table lists this clonotype with a few counts. This chain connects TRBV6-1 to TRBJ2-1; 7 bases fit TRBD2. The V and J ends lost 2 bases and 2 bases, in that order; junction bases with no gene match: 6. The CDR3 loop spans 16 amino acids. CDR1 is MNHNS and CDR2 is SASEGT in the germline V gene. The CDR3 nucleotides read TGTGCCAGCAGTGAATGGGAGGGAGTTACCTACAATGAGCAGTTCTTC. This translates into CASSEWEGVTYNEQFF.

V and J are TRBV3-1 and TRBJ2-5; 13 bases are shared with TRBD2. Germline V gene sequence: CDR1 LGHDT, CDR2 YNNKEL (reference sequence). The length of the CDR3 is 14 residues. The ends lost 3 bases at V and 9 bases at J; junction bases unmatched: 4. CDR3: CASSQTSGGPPQYF. The CDR3 nucleotides read TGTGCCAGCAGCCAGACTAGCGGGGGGCCCCCCCAGTACTTC.

The table lists this clonotype with a few counts. CDR3 residues: CASSAIRDSNQPQHF. The DNA of the CDR3 is TGTGCCAGCAGTGCAATCAGGGATAGCAATCAGCCCCAGCATTTT. This chain joins TRBV12-3 or TRBV12-4 and TRBJ1-5, with a possible D match to TRBD1 (5 bases). There are 15 residues in the CDR3. Trimming removed 5 bases at V and 0 bases at J, with 11 bases between.

This chain's CDR3 is CASSPGILTETQYF. Here the CDR3 DNA reads TGTGCCAGCAGCCCGGGAATCTTAACGGAGACCCAGTACTTC. V is TRBV7-9 and J is TRBJ2-5, with D possibly being TRBD2 (5 bases). V lost 5 bases and J 5 bases, leaving 15 bases between the germline ends. The germline gives CDR1 SEHNR, CDR2 FQNEAQ (reference sequence). CDR3 length: 14 residues.

The chain is built from TRBV20-1 and TRBJ1-2; D uncertain. The germline CDR1 and CDR2 sequences are DFQATT and SNEGSKA (reference sequence). The V end was cut by 3 bases, the J end by 8 bases, with 16 bases between. The CDR3 is 13 amino acids. The CDR3 spells CSARGQQSRGYTF. The DNA for the CDR3 is TGCAGTGCTAGGGGTCAGCAAAGTAGGGGCTACACCTTC.

The rearrangement joins TRBV7-2 to TRBJ2-1; TRBD2 matches 7 bases. Unmatched junction bases numbered 12, after V lost 4 bases and J lost 12 bases. In germline, CDR1 is SGHTA, CDR2 FQGNSA. This CDR3 has 14 amino acids. The CDR3 protein is CASSSRGAGVAQFF. As DNA, the CDR3 is TGTGCCAGCAGCTCCCGTGGGGCGGGAGTCGCGCAGTTCTTC.

This clonotype was detected a few times. This chain connects TRBV7-8 to TRBJ1-1, with D tentatively TRBD1 (5 bases). V was pared by 7 bases and J by 5 bases, with 20 bases between. This CDR3 region has 15 residues. CDR1 and CDR2 (germline): SGHVS, FQNEAQ. The CDR3 spells CASTPAGAATTEAFF. DNA for the CDR3: TGTGCCAGCACCCCGGCCGGGGCCGCAACGACTGAAGCTTTCTTT.